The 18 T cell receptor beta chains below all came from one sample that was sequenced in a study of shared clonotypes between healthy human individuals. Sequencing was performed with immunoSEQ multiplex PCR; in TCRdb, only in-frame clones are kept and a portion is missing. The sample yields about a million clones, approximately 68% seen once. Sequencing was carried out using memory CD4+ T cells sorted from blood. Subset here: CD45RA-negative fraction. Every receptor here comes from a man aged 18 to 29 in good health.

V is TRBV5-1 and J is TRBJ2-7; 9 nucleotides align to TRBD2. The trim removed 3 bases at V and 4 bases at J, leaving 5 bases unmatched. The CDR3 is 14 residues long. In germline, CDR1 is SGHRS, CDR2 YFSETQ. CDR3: CASSSLAGNYEQYF. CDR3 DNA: TGCGCCAGCAGCTCCCTAGCGGGAAATTACGAGCAGTACTTC. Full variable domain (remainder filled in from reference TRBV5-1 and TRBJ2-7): KAGVTQTPRYLIKTRGQQVTLSCSPISGHRSVSWYQQTPGQGLQFLFEYFSETQRNKGNFPGRFSGRQFSNSRSEMNVSTLELGDSALYLCASSSLAGNYEQYFGPGTRLTVT.

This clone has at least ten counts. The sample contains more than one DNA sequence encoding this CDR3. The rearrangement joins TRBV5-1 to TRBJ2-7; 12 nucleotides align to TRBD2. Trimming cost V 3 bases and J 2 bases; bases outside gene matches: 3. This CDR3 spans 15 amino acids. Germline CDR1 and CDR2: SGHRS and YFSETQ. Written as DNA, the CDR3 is TGCGCCAGCAGCTCATCTAGCGGGAGGGCCTACGAGCAGTACTTC. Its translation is CASSSSSGRAYEQYF.

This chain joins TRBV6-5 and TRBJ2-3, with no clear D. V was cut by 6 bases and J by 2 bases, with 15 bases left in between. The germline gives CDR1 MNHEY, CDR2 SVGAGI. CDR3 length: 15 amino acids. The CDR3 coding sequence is TGTGCCAGCAGCCCCGTAGTTTTTCCCACAGATACGCAGTATTTT. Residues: CASSPVVFPTDTQYF.

CDR3 sequence reads: CASSLGGTGSKTQYF. In nucleotides, the CDR3 is TGTGCCAGCAGCTTGGGGGGGACAGGATCGAAGACCCAGTACTTC. The chain combines TRBV5-6 with TRBJ2-5; 8 positions agree with TRBD1. The CDR3 spans 15 residues. Germline CDR1 reads SGHDT; CDR2 reads YYEEEE. V lost 0 bases to trimming and J lost 6 bases; unmatched junction nucleotides: 7.

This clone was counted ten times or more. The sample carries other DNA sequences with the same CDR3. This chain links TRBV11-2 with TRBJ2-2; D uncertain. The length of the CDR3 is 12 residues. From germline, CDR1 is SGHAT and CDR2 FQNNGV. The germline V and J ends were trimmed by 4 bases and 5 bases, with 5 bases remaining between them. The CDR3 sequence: CASSSDTGELFF. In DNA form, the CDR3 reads TGTGCCAGCAGCTCGGATACCGGGGAGCTGTTTTTT.

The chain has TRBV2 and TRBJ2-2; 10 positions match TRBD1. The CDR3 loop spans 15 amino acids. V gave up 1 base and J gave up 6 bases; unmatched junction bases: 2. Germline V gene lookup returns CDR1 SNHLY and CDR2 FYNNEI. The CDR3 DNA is TGTGCCAGCAGTGAAGTGGGACAGGGGTCCGGGGAGCTGTTTTTT. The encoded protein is CASSEVGQGSGELFF.

The CDR3 loop is CASSDSRLSGGASTGELFF. The DNA of the CDR3 is TGTGCCAGCAGTGACTCGAGGCTTAGCGGGGGGGCGAGCACCGGGGAGCTGTTTTTT. The rearrangement links TRBV6-4 to TRBJ2-2; TRBD2 aligns across 11 bases. In germline, CDR1 is MRHNA, CDR2 SNTAGT. This CDR3 has 19 residues. V dropped 0 bases and J dropped 4; count of bases not matched to a gene: 10.

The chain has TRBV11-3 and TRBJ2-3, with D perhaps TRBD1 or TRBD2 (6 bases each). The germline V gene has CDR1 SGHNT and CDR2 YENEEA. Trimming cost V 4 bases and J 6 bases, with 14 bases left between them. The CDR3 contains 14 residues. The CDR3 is CASSSPGGMDTQYF. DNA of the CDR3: TGTGCCAGCAGCTCCCCCGGGGGCATGGATACGCAGTATTTT.

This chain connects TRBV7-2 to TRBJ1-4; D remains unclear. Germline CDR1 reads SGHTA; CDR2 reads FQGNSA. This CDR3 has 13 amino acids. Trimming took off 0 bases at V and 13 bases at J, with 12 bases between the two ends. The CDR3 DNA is TGTGCCAGCAGCTTAGCCCCTGGGAACAGACTGTTTTTT. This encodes CASSLAPGNRLFF.

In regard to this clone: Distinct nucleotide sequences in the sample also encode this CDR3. CDR3 sequence reads: CASSPGAVQETQYF. CDR3 nucleotide sequence: TGTGCCAGCTCACCTGGGGCAGTCCAAGAGACCCAGTACTTC. The V call is TRBV18, the J call TRBJ2-5; possible D gene TRBD1, 5 bases. V lost 3 bases and J 1 base, leaving 9 bases between the germline ends. This CDR3 has 14 amino acids. The germline V gene encodes CDR1 KGHSH and CDR2 LQKENI.

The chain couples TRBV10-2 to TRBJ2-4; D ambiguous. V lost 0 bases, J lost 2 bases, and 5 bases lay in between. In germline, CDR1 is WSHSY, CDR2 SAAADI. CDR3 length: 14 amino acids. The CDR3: CASSESATKNIQYF. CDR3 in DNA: TGCGCCAGCAGTGAGTCAGCGACCAAAAACATTCAGTACTTC.

CDR3: CASSIEPRGKTEAFF. Here the CDR3 DNA reads TGTGCCAGTAGTATTGAGCCCCGGGGTAAGACTGAAGCTTTCTTT. The V gene is TRBV19, the J gene TRBJ1-1, with unresolved D. V lost 3 bases and J 5 bases, leaving 16 bases between the germline ends. Germline CDR1 and CDR2: LNHDA and SQIVND (reference sequence). The CDR3 has 15 amino acids.

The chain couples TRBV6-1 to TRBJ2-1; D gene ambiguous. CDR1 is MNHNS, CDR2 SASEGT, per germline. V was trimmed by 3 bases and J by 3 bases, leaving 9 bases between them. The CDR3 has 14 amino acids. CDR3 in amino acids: CASSDPPVYNEQFF. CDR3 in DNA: TGTGCCAGCAGTGACCCCCCGGTCTACAATGAGCAGTTCTTC.

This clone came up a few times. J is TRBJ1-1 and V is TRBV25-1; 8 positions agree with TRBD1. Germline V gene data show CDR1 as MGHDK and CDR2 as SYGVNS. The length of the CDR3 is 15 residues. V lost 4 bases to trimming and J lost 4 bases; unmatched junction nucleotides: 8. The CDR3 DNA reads TGTGCCAGCAGTGCCCACAGGACAGGGAGCACTGAAGCTTTCTTT. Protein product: CASSAHRTGSTEAFF.

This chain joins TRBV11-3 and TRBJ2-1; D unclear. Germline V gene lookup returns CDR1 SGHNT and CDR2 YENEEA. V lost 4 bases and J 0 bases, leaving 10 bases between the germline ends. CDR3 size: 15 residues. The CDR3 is CASSSRAGSYNEQFF. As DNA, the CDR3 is TGTGCCAGCAGCTCCCGCGCCGGCTCCTACAATGAGCAGTTCTTC.

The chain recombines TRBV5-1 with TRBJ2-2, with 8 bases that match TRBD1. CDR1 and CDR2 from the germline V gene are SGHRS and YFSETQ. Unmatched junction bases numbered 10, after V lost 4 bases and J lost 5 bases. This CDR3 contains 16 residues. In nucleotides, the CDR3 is TGCGCCAGCAGCACCCCAGGGGGCGCAGAAACCGGGGAGCTGTTTTTT. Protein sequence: CASSTPGGAETGELFF.

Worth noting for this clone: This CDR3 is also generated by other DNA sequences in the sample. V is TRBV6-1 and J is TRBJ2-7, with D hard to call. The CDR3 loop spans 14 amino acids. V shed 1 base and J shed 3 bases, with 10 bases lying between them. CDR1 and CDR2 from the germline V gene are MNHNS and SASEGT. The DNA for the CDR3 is TGTGCCAGCAGTGAAGTAACCGTCGTCTACGAGCAGTACTTC. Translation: CASSEVTVVYEQYF.

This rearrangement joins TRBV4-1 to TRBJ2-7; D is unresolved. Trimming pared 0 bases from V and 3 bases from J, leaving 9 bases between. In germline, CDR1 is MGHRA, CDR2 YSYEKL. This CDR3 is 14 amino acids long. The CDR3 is CASSQDNPVYEQYF. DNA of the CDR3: TGCGCCAGCAGCCAAGACAACCCGGTCTACGAGCAGTACTTC.